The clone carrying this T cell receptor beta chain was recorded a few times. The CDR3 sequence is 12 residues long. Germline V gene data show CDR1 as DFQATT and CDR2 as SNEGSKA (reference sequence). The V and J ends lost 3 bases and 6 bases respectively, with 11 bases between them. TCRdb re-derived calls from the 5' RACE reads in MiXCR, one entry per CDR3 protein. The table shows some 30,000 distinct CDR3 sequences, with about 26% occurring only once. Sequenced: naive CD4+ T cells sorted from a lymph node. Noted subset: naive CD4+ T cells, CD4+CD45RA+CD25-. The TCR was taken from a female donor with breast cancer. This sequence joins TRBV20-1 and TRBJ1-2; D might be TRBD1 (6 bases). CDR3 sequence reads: CSASDRDNGYTF. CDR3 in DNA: TGCAGTGCTAGCGACCGGGACAATGGCTACACCTTC.